The rows below give T cell receptor beta chains drawn from one sample of a study of cytomegalovirus exposure and HLA in healthy donors. Some clones are missing from TCRdb's copy, which holds only in-frame ones; the method was immunoSEQ multiplex PCR. The sample gives roughly 150,000 clones, about 70% of which show up once; roughly a tenth is in the top ten. The sample taken for sequencing was PBMCs. The receptors were gathered from a man aged 30-40 years in good health and CMV-seropositive. The CDR3 runs from the conserved cysteine through the conserved F or W. The size entry is marked missing in some rows and otherwise reads once, few, many or a size class.

v_call clone_size cdr3_aa
TRBV6-1 . CASSGMGHFGNTIYF
TRBV11-2 . CASSLERWVNQPQHF
TRBV6-6 once CASRYGRENYEQYF
TRBV7-2 . CASSTLPTSSYNEQFF
TRBV5-1 once CASSLGDRVQETQYF
TRBV5-4 . CASSFGLTSGRTSTDMQYF
TRBV27 . CASRILGTSGSDEQYF
TRBV6-5 once CASSPPGNLGYGYIF
TRBV21-1 few CASSKTVREYTDTQYF
TRBV14 . CASSPPGATYEQYF
TRBV6-5 . CASARDSNYGYTF
TRBV5-4 . CASSLVSGEYNVQFF
TRBV30 . CAWSTLQGADTQYF
TRBV5-1 . CASSRLAGGHQNQETQYF
TRBV7-8 . CASSLDLAGASYEQYF
TRBV30 . CAWSVRVEQFF
TRBV7-2 . CASSSNREIWTEAFF